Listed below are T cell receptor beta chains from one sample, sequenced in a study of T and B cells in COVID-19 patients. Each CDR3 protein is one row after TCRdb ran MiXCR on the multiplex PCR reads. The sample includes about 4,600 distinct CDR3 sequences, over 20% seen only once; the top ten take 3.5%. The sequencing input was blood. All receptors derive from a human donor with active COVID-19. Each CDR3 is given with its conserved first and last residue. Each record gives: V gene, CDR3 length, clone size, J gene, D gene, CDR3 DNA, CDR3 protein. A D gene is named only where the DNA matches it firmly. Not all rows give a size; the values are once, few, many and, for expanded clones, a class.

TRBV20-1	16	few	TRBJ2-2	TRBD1	TGCAGTGCTAGGTCCGGGACAGCGCTCAACACCGGGGAGCTGTTTTTT	CSARSGTALNTGELFF
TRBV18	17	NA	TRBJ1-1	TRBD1	TGTGCCAGCTCACCACCGAACAGGCTGACCCAGGGGGCTGAAGCTTTCTTT	CASSPPNRLTQGAEAFF
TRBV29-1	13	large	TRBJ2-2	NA	TGCAGCGTTGAGGCAGGGGTGGCCGGGGAGCTGTTTTTT	CSVEAGVAGELFF
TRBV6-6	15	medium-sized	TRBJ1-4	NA	TGTGCCAGCAGGCTAACTAGACAGTCTAATGAAAAACTGTTTTTT	CASRLTRQSNEKLFF
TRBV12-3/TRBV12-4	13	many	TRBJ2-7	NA	TGTGCCAGCAGTTTTGATAGGGGGTACGAGCAGTACTTC	CASSFDRGYEQYF
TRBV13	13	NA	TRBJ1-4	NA	TGTGCCAGCAAATCTGAGGGTCGGGACAAACTGTTTTTT	CASKSEGRDKLFF
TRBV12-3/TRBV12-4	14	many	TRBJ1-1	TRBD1	TGTGCCAGCAGTTTCCAGGGGGCGATAGTTGAAGCTTTCTTT	CASSFQGAIVEAFF
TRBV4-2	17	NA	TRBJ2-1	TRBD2	TGTGCCAGCAGCCAAGAGGGCGGGGGGGCCACCTACAATGAGCAGTTCTTC	CASSQEGGGATYNEQFF
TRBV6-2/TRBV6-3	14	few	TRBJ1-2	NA	TGTGCCAGCAGATCTACCGGGACACCTTATGGCTACACCTTC	CASRSTGTPYGYTF
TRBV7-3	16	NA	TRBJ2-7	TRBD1	TGTGCCAGCAGCTTAAGCGCCGGGACAGGGGAAGACGAGCAGTACTTC	CASSLSAGTGEDEQYF
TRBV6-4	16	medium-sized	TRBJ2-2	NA	TGTGCCAGCAGTGACTCGGGGGAATCGAACACCGGGGAGCTGTTTTTT	CASSDSGESNTGELFF
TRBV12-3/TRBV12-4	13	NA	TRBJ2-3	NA	TGTGCCAGCAGAAGACAGACTACAGATACGCAGTATTTT	CASRRQTTDTQYF
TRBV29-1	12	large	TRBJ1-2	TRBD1	TGCAGCGCTTGGACAGGGGCGGGAGGCTACACCTTC	CSAWTGAGGYTF
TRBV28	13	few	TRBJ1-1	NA	TGTGCCAGCAGTTCGGGCCTCAACACTGAAGCTTTCTTT	CASSSGLNTEAFF
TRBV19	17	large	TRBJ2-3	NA	TGTGCCAGTAGTCAAAGGGGGCGCGGGAGGAGGACAGATACGCAGTATTTT	CASSQRGRGRRTDTQYF
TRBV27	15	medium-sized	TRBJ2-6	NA	TGTGCCAGCAGTTTAATGGGCGCTGGGGCCAACGTCCTGACTTTC	CASSLMGAGANVLTF
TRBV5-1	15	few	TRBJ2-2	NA	TGCGCCAGCAGCTTGGGGGGCTGGAACACCGGGGAGCTGTTTTTT	CASSLGGWNTGELFF
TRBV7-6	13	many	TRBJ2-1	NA	TGTGCCAGCAGCTTAGAGACCTGGCTTGAGCAGTTCTTC	CASSLETWLEQFF
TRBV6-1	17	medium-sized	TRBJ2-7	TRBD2	TGTGCCAGCAGTGACATTAGACGACTAGCGGGGAACTACGAGCAGTACTTC	CASSDIRRLAGNYEQYF
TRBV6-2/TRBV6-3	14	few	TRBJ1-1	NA	TGTGCCAGCAGTTACTCGGATACAGGGACTGAAGCTTTCTTT	CASSYSDTGTEAFF
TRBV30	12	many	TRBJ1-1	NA	TGTGCCTGGAGGGGACAGAACACTGAAGCTTTCTTT	CAWRGQNTEAFF
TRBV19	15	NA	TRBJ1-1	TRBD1	TGTGCCAGTAGTCACCGGGACAGGGTGAACACTGAAGCTTTCTTT	CASSHRDRVNTEAFF
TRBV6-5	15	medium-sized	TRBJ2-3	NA	TGTGCCAGCAGTTCTGCGACACTCGTCACAGATACGCAGTATTTT	CASSSATLVTDTQYF
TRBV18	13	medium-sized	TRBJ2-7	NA	TGTGCCAGCTCACCGAGGCAGACCTACGAGCAGTACTTC	CASSPRQTYEQYF
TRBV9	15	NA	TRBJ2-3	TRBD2	TGTGCCAGCAGCGTAGAACTAGCGGACCAAGATACGCAGTATTTT	CASSVELADQDTQYF
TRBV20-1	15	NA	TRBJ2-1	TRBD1	TGCAGTGCTAGAGATCACAGGGGGCGCGTAGATGAGCAGTTCTTC	CSARDHRGRVDEQFF
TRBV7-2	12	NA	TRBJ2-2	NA	TGTGCCAGCAGCTTGAACACCGGGGAGCTGTTTTTT	CASSLNTGELFF
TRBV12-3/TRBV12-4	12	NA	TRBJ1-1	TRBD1	TGTGCCAGCAGTGGGACAGGGGGGGAAGCTTTCTTT	CASSGTGGEAFF
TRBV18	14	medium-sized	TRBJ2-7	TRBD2	TGTGCCAGCTCAACGGGGGGGGGAGCCTACGAGCAGTACTTC	CASSTGGGAYEQYF
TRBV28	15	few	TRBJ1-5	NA	TGTGCCAGCAGTCTACCCCAGAGTAGCAATCAGCCCCAGCATTTT	CASSLPQSSNQPQHF
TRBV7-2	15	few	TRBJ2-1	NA	TGTGCCAGCAGTCTGGCCTCGGGCCCCTACAATGAGCAGTTCTTC	CASSLASGPYNEQFF
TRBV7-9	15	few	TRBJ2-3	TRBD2	TGTGCCAGCAGCTTAGGGGCGGGAGTTACAGATACGCAGTATTTT	CASSLGAGVTDTQYF
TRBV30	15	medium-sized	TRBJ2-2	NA	TGTGCCTGGAAACCCGGGGGATTTAGGACCGGGGAGCTGTTTTTT	CAWKPGGFRTGELFF
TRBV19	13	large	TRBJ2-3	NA	TGTGCCAGTAGTAGCCAGAGCACAGATACGCAGTATTTT	CASSSQSTDTQYF
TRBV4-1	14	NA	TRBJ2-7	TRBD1	TGCGCCAGCAGCCAGTGGGACAGGGTGGGCGAGCAGTACTTC	CASSQWDRVGEQYF
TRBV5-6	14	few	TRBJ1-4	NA	TGTGCCAGCAGTTATTCAGGGTCTGGTGAAAAACTGTTTTTT	CASSYSGSGEKLFF
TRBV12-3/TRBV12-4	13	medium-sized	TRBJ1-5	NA	TGTGCCAGCAGAGGGGACCCCAATCAGCCCCAGCATTTT	CASRGDPNQPQHF
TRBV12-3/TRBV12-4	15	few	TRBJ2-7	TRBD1	TGTGCCAGCAGTTTACTGGGACAGGGGGGCTACGAGCAGTACTTC	CASSLLGQGGYEQYF
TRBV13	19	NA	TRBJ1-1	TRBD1	TGTGCCAGCAGCGCGACAGGGTGGGGCTCGGCGATGATGAACACTGAAGCTTTCTTT	CASSATGWGSAMMNTEAFF
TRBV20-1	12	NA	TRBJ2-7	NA	TGCAGTGCTAGAGAGGGGGCCTACGAGCAGTACTTC	CSAREGAYEQYF
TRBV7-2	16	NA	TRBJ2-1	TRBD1	TGTGCCAGCAGGAACCCCGGGACAGCTACTTACAATGAGCAGTTCTTC	CASRNPGTATYNEQFF
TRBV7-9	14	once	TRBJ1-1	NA	TGTGCCAGCAGCTTGCTCCACATGAACACTGAAGCTTTCTTT	CASSLLHMNTEAFF
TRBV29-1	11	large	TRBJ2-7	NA	TGCAGCGTTGTTCAGGTCGGGGAGCAGTACTTC	CSVVQVGEQYF
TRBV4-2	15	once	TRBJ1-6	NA	TGTGCCAGCAGCCAAGAACAGGGTAGGGATTCACCCCTCCACTTT	CASSQEQGRDSPLHF
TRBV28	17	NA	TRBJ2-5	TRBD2	TGTGCCAGCAGTCCTAGGGGGACTAGCCAAGCGGGAGAGACCCAGTACTTC	CASSPRGTSQAGETQYF
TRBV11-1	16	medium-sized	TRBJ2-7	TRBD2	TGTGCCAGCAGTCTGCACGGGCTAGCGGGGACCTACGAGCAGTACTTC	CASSLHGLAGTYEQYF
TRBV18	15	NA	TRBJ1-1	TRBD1	TGTGCCAGCTCGTCGCCGGGACAGGGGGAGACTGAAGCTTTCTTT	CASSSPGQGETEAFF
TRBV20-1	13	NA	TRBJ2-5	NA	TGCAGTGCTGGTCTTGTCCGGGGAGAGACCCAGTACTTC	CSAGLVRGETQYF
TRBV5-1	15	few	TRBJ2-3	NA	TGCGCCAGCAGCTTGCAGGCCTACAACACAGATACGCAGTATTTT	CASSLQAYNTDTQYF
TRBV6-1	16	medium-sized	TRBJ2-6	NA	TGTGCCAGCAGTCCAACGGGGGCCTCTGGGGCCAACGTCCTGACTTTC	CASSPTGASGANVLTF
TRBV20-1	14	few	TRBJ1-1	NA	TGCAGTGCCTCCCTAGAGGGCGATTTGACTGAAGCTTTCTTT	CSASLEGDLTEAFF
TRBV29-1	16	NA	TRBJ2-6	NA	TGCAGCGCCCAGGGGTCGGGGGCAAGTGGGGCCAACGTCCTGACTTTC	CSAQGSGASGANVLTF